The sequence of this T cell receptor (beta chain) was determined in a study of blood T cell repertoires in COVID-19 (TCRdb year 2020). Describing the broader study: The collaborator samples originated in the United States, Italy and Spain and spanned the acute and convalescent phases of COVID-19. The repertoires were released in a freely available public database intended as a resource for research on the immune response to SARS-CoV-2. HLA class I and class II types, where available, came from metadata supplied by the sample provider rather than from assay-based typing. The samples were drawn from the first 160 participants of the ongoing ImmuneRACE study and from 950 to 1,500 subjects provided by 6 global collaborators. The prospective study material was composed of cDNA or gDNA derived from T cells, B-cell-depleted T cells, or PBMCs. The dataset comprised deeply sampled blood TCRbeta repertoires from subjects exposed to, actively infected with, or recovered from COVID-19. A de-identified subject ID, COVID-19 status, age in years and sex were almost always included in the sample metadata.

Trimming at the junction amounts to 4 bases on V and 0 bases on J, and the germline ends lie 17 bases apart. The CDR3 covers 17 residues, taking in both the cysteine and the phenylalanine. The retained sequence is limited to the CDR3, 51 bases, with the frame set at the first base. CDR1 SGHKS and CDR2 YYEKEE were looked up in the germline V gene (reference sequence). Here is what the overall study found, with its caveats: Clinical and demographic metadata were provided uncurated, with the amount varying by source and participant.

In Seattle, one collaborating source enrolled patients while the infection was active and tracked those patients longitudinally over the course of disease. Whole blood was collected in K2EDTA tubes by collaborating institutions according to the institutions' own protocols. For TCRbeta analysis, collaborator samples were shipped as frozen whole blood, as isolated PBMCs, or as DNA extracted from either sample type. TCRbeta CDR3 regions were amplified from genomic DNA using the immunoSEQ Assay, a bias-controlled multiplex PCR. In the paper's pipeline: Nucleated cell counts per sample were estimated from amplification of reference gene primers within the assay. To quantify the absolute abundance of each unique TCRbeta CDR3 rearrangement, sequence reads were collapsed and filtered. For each sample, productive Simpson clonality was calculated as the square root of Simpson's diversity index across productive rearrangements. Held by TCRdb, this immuneACCESS table contains in-frame sequences only and omits some clones. Under half of the omission traces to an unresolved V gene where checked; the cause of the rest is unknown. D and trimming come from the DNA, and the V and J calls and clone size come from that table. This sample lists around 460,000 clones; roughly 90% were detected once. The ten largest clonotypes hold 0.75% to 0.85% of the sample.

Concerning this clone: Its antigen is still unknown. The sample holds no much larger clone one base away, and base qualities are not on file.

The sample comprised peripheral blood. The rearrangement combines TRBV5-5 with TRBJ2-4; the D region possibly corresponds to TRBD1 (7 bases align). This receptor was identified in a man aged 18 to 35 with COVID-19, enrolled during active disease. The CDR3 amino acid sequence is: CASSPGQAGLAKNIQYF. The DNA sequence is TGTGCCAGCAGCCCCGGACAGGCGGGACTAGCCAAAAACATTCAGTACTTC.